This T cell receptor beta chain was observed in a study of long-term antiretroviral therapy in people with HIV. Broader study findings: Dominance of pre-ART expanded clones persisted, fluctuating and often declining after ART.

As concerns this clone: Its antigen is not known.

Sequencing relied on immunoSEQ assay v3.0, run at survey level. The data were produced by immunoSEQ multiplex PCR, yet TCRdb's version contains in-frame clones alone and is incomplete. In the table there are approximately 24,000 clones, approximately 80% of which are singletons. This sequence originates from a man between 25 and 39 years old with HIV. This material consisted of unsorted PBMCs, taken 4.4 years after starting antiretroviral therapy.

CDR3 loop: CASSLKGSGAEQYF. The CDR3 DNA is TGCGCCAGCAGCTTGAAGGGTTCCGGGGCCGAGCAGTACTTC. The rearrangement joins TRBV5-1 to TRBJ2-7; tentatively, D is TRBD1 or TRBD2 (5 bases each). The CDR3 has 14 amino acids. The V gene's germline CDR1 is SGHRS and CDR2 YFSETQ. The V end was cut by 1 base, the J end by 6 bases, with 14 bases between.